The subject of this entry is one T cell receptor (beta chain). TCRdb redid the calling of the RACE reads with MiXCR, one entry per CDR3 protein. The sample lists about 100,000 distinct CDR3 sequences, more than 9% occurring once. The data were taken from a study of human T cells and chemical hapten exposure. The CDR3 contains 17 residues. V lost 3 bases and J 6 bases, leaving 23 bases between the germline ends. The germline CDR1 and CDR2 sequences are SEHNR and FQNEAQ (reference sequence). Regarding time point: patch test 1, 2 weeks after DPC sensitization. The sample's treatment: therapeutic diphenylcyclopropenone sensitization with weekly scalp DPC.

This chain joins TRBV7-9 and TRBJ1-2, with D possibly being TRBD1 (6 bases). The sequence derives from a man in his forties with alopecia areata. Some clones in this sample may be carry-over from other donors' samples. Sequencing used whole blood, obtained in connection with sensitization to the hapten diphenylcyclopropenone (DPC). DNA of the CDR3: TGTGCCAGCAGCTTGCCCGTAGGGGGGGCGAAGGGGAATGGCTACACCTTC. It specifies CASSLPVGGAKGNGYTF.